This is a list of T cell receptor beta chains from one sample in a study of T cells in Graves' hyperthyroidism and ophthalmopathy. MiXCR was run by TCRdb on the multiplex PCR reads, yielding one entry per CDR3 protein. Of approximately 360,000 distinct CDR3 sequences detected, roughly 25% appear once; the ten largest clones hold about 73%. Sequencing was performed on blood. The receptors here all came from a man aged 45-60 years with Graves' hyperthyroidism. CDR3s include the opening cysteine and the closing phenylalanine or tryptophan. D genes are given only for firm matches. Clone size is stated in some rows and not others, as once, few, many or a class when expanded.

j_gene: TRBJ2-7
v_gene: TRBV6-2/TRBV6-3
d_gene: .
abundance: few
CDR3aa: CASSYSLRDGTYEQYF
CDR3nt: TGTGCCAGCAGTTACAGCCTCCGGGACGGGACCTACGAGCAGTACTTC

j_gene: TRBJ2-2
v_gene: TRBV7-2
d_gene: .
abundance: .
CDR3aa: CASGLITGELFF
CDR3nt: TGTGCCAGCGGGTTAATCACCGGGGAGCTGTTTTTT

j_gene: TRBJ2-7
v_gene: TRBV12-3/TRBV12-4
d_gene: TRBD1
abundance: .
CDR3aa: CASSWTGNNYVQYF
CDR3nt: TGTGCCAGCAGTTGGACAGGGAACAACTACGTGCAGTACTTC

j_gene: TRBJ2-1
v_gene: TRBV7-9
d_gene: TRBD1
abundance: .
CDR3aa: CASSWGTGVGEQFF
CDR3nt: TGTGCCAGCAGTTGGGGGACAGGGGTTGGTGAGCAGTTCTTC

j_gene: TRBJ2-6
v_gene: TRBV30
d_gene: .
abundance: few
CDR3aa: CAWSSGYKVTGANVLTF
CDR3nt: TGTGCCTGGAGTTCGGGCTACAAGGTGACAGGGGCCAACGTCCTGACTTTC

j_gene: TRBJ2-7
v_gene: TRBV5-1
d_gene: .
abundance: few
CDR3aa: CASSLEGVTGYEQYF
CDR3nt: TGCGCCAGCAGCTTGGAGGGAGTGACGGGCTACGAGCAGTACTTC

j_gene: TRBJ1-2
v_gene: TRBV2
d_gene: TRBD1
abundance: .
CDR3aa: CASKRPGQGIGYGYTF
CDR3nt: TGTGCCAGCAAGAGGCCGGGACAGGGGATCGGCTATGGCTACACCTTC

j_gene: TRBJ2-1
v_gene: TRBV7-6
d_gene: TRBD2
abundance: many
CDR3aa: CASSREAHNEQFF
CDR3nt: TGTGCCAGCAGCCGGGAGGCTCACAATGAGCAGTTCTTC

j_gene: TRBJ2-4
v_gene: TRBV28
d_gene: TRBD1
abundance: .
CDR3aa: CASSLGQVAKNIQYF
CDR3nt: TGTGCCAGCAGTCTAGGACAGGTCGCCAAAAACATTCAGTACTTC

j_gene: TRBJ1-2
v_gene: TRBV18
d_gene: .
abundance: few
CDR3aa: CASSPRNLRNYGYTF
CDR3nt: TGTGCCAGCTCACCAAGAAACCTGCGTAACTATGGCTACACCTTC

j_gene: TRBJ2-3
v_gene: TRBV2
d_gene: TRBD2
abundance: many
CDR3aa: CASSQRGLATRTDTQYF
CDR3nt: TGTGCCAGCAGCCAACGGGGACTAGCGACTCGCACAGATACGCAGTATTTT

j_gene: TRBJ1-5
v_gene: TRBV12-3/TRBV12-4
d_gene: TRBD1
abundance: .
CDR3aa: CASSKGQGYQPQHF
CDR3nt: TGTGCCAGCAGCAAGGGACAGGGTTATCAGCCCCAGCATTTT

j_gene: TRBJ1-5
v_gene: TRBV10-3
d_gene: .
abundance: few
CDR3aa: CAIRADNQPQHF
CDR3nt: TGTGCCATCAGGGCCGATAATCAGCCCCAGCATTTT

j_gene: TRBJ2-4
v_gene: TRBV20-1
d_gene: TRBD1
abundance: .
CDR3aa: CSASEGQYIQYF
CDR3nt: TGCAGTGCTAGTGAGGGACAGTACATTCAGTACTTC

j_gene: TRBJ2-5
v_gene: TRBV5-1
d_gene: TRBD2
abundance: many
CDR3aa: CASSRGLAGQETQYF
CDR3nt: TGTGCCAGCAGTAGGGGACTAGCGGGACAAGAGACCCAGTACTTC

j_gene: TRBJ2-5
v_gene: TRBV7-9
d_gene: .
abundance: few
CDR3aa: CASRDSLQETQYF
CDR3nt: TGTGCCAGCAGGGACTCCCTCCAAGAGACCCAGTACTTC

j_gene: TRBJ2-3
v_gene: TRBV19
d_gene: TRBD1
abundance: few
CDR3aa: CASSRGTGVADTQYF
CDR3nt: TGTGCCAGTAGTAGAGGGACAGGGGTTGCAGATACGCAGTATTTT

j_gene: TRBJ2-7
v_gene: TRBV12-3/TRBV12-4
d_gene: TRBD1
abundance: .
CDR3aa: CASSRNRDRAPEQYF
CDR3nt: TGTGCCAGCAGTCGAAACCGGGACAGGGCACCTGAGCAGTACTTC

j_gene: TRBJ1-2
v_gene: TRBV20-1
d_gene: .
abundance: .
CDR3aa: CSATQTPYGYTF
CDR3nt: TGCAGTGCTACACAAACCCCCTATGGCTACACCTTC

j_gene: TRBJ2-1
v_gene: TRBV11-2
d_gene: .
abundance: .
CDR3aa: CASRSSAIEQFF
CDR3nt: TGTGCCAGCAGATCGAGTGCGATTGAGCAGTTCTTC

j_gene: TRBJ2-2
v_gene: TRBV5-4
d_gene: .
abundance: .
CDR3aa: CASSRESGELFF
CDR3nt: TGTGCCAGCAGTCGGGAGTCCGGGGAGCTGTTTTTT

j_gene: TRBJ2-1
v_gene: TRBV28
d_gene: TRBD2
abundance: .
CDR3aa: CASSPGLAGLVNEQFF
CDR3nt: TGTGCCAGCAGCCCAGGACTAGCGGGATTAGTCAATGAGCAGTTCTTC

j_gene: TRBJ2-5
v_gene: TRBV7-3
d_gene: TRBD2
abundance: few
CDR3aa: CASSWVLSGSLGETQYF
CDR3nt: TGTGCCAGCAGCTGGGTTCTTAGCGGGAGCTTGGGAGAGACCCAGTACTTC

j_gene: TRBJ2-7
v_gene: TRBV5-1
d_gene: .
abundance: .
CDR3aa: CASSLTGKSYEQYF
CDR3nt: TGCGCCAGCAGCTTGACGGGAAAGTCCTACGAGCAGTACTTC

j_gene: TRBJ2-2
v_gene: TRBV6-2/TRBV6-3
d_gene: TRBD2
abundance: .
CDR3aa: CASRSGTSGSGELFF
CDR3nt: TGTGCCAGCAGGTCCGGGACTAGCGGGAGTGGGGAGCTGTTTTTT

j_gene: TRBJ2-3
v_gene: TRBV27
d_gene: .
abundance: few
CDR3aa: CASMGGAVGEDTQYF
CDR3nt: TGTGCCAGCATGGGCGGGGCCGTAGGGGAAGATACGCAGTATTTT

j_gene: TRBJ1-6
v_gene: TRBV30
d_gene: .
abundance: .
CDR3aa: CAWSVTQASPLHF
CDR3nt: TGTGCCTGGAGTGTTACCCAAGCTTCACCCCTCCACTTT

j_gene: TRBJ1-1
v_gene: TRBV30
d_gene: .
abundance: .
CDR3aa: CAWSVLGGGLDTEAFF
CDR3nt: TGTGCCTGGAGTGTACTGGGGGGCGGGTTGGACACTGAAGCTTTCTTT

j_gene: TRBJ1-6
v_gene: TRBV9
d_gene: .
abundance: .
CDR3aa: CASSVYRNSPLHF
CDR3nt: TGTGCCAGCAGCGTTTACAGGAATTCACCCCTCCACTTT

j_gene: TRBJ2-5
v_gene: TRBV10-3
d_gene: TRBD2
abundance: .
CDR3aa: CAINDGTSGTQETQYF
CDR3nt: TGTGCCATCAACGACGGGACTAGCGGGACCCAAGAGACCCAGTACTTC

j_gene: TRBJ1-2
v_gene: TRBV20-1
d_gene: .
abundance: .
CDR3aa: CSARAGTGRDYGYTF
CDR3nt: TGCAGTGCTAGAGCCGGGACGGGGAGGGACTATGGCTACACCTTC

j_gene: TRBJ2-7
v_gene: TRBV30
d_gene: .
abundance: many
CDR3aa: CAWSKTYEQYF
CDR3nt: TGTGCCTGGAGTAAGACCTACGAGCAGTACTTC

j_gene: TRBJ2-6
v_gene: TRBV28
d_gene: .
abundance: .
CDR3aa: CASSLGAVGANVLTF
CDR3nt: TGTGCCAGCAGTTTAGGGGCGGTAGGGGCCAACGTCCTGACTTTC

j_gene: TRBJ2-7
v_gene: TRBV6-5
d_gene: .
abundance: .
CDR3aa: CASSYGAIPYEQYF
CDR3nt: TGTGCCAGCAGTTACGGGGCCATCCCCTACGAGCAGTACTTC

j_gene: TRBJ2-1
v_gene: TRBV20-1
d_gene: .
abundance: .
CDR3aa: CSARAQGNPTLYNEQFF
CDR3nt: TGCAGTGCTAGAGCCCAGGGGAATCCGACCCTCTACAATGAGCAGTTCTTC

j_gene: TRBJ2-5
v_gene: TRBV7-3
d_gene: .
abundance: few
CDR3aa: CASSLMFAGQETQYF
CDR3nt: TGTGCCAGCAGCTTAATGTTTGCGGGGCAAGAGACCCAGTACTTC

j_gene: TRBJ2-7
v_gene: TRBV25-1
d_gene: TRBD2
abundance: .
CDR3aa: CASSVGGSEQYF
CDR3nt: TGTGCCAGCAGTGTGGGAGGGTCGGAGCAGTACTTC

j_gene: TRBJ1-1
v_gene: TRBV12-5
d_gene: TRBD1
abundance: few
CDR3aa: CASGLIDRGPLYTEAFF
CDR3nt: TGTGCTAGTGGTTTGATCGACAGGGGGCCCCTTTACACTGAAGCTTTCTTT

j_gene: TRBJ2-5
v_gene: TRBV6-1
d_gene: .
abundance: .
CDR3aa: CASRTLVGGGETQYF
CDR3nt: TGTGCCAGCAGAACACTCGTCGGAGGTGGCGAGACCCAGTACTTC

j_gene: TRBJ2-5
v_gene: TRBV2
d_gene: .
abundance: .
CDR3aa: CASSENTEETQYF
CDR3nt: TGTGCCAGCAGTGAGAACACAGAAGAGACCCAGTACTTC

j_gene: TRBJ2-3
v_gene: TRBV5-4
d_gene: .
abundance: few
CDR3aa: CASSSGGELPDTQYF
CDR3nt: TGTGCCAGCAGCTCCGGTGGGGAGTTACCAGATACGCAGTATTTT

j_gene: TRBJ1-2
v_gene: TRBV4-1
d_gene: .
abundance: once
CDR3aa: CASSQGGQGYTF
CDR3nt: TGCGCCAGCAGCCAAGGAGGTCAAGGCTACACCTTC

j_gene: TRBJ2-7
v_gene: TRBV7-3
d_gene: TRBD2
abundance: few
CDR3aa: CASSLGLAGDREQYF
CDR3nt: TGTGCCAGCAGCTTAGGGCTAGCGGGAGATCGGGAGCAGTACTTC

j_gene: TRBJ1-3
v_gene: TRBV20-1
d_gene: TRBD1
abundance: .
CDR3aa: CSARDTGAGNTIYF
CDR3nt: TGCAGTGCTAGGGACACAGGGGCTGGAAACACCATATATTTT

j_gene: TRBJ1-2
v_gene: TRBV7-9
d_gene: .
abundance: few
CDR3aa: CASSPGLGQGDGYTF
CDR3nt: TGTGCCAGCAGCCCTGGTCTAGGGCAGGGTGATGGCTACACCTTC

j_gene: TRBJ2-1
v_gene: TRBV7-3
d_gene: .
abundance: .
CDR3aa: CASSRSSRGYNEQFF
CDR3nt: TGTGCCAGCAGCCGCTCCTCTAGAGGTTACAATGAGCAGTTCTTC

j_gene: TRBJ1-1
v_gene: TRBV28
d_gene: .
abundance: .
CDR3aa: CTSRAVNTEAFF
CDR3nt: TGTACCAGCAGGGCGGTGAACACTGAAGCTTTCTTT

j_gene: TRBJ2-1
v_gene: TRBV18
d_gene: TRBD1
abundance: .
CDR3aa: CASSPQAAGGIYNEQFF
CDR3nt: TGTGCCAGCTCACCCCAGGCGGCAGGGGGTATCTACAATGAGCAGTTCTTC

j_gene: TRBJ2-3
v_gene: TRBV6-5
d_gene: TRBD1
abundance: .
CDR3aa: CASSLTGTGNTDTQYF
CDR3nt: TGTGCCAGCAGCTTAACCGGGACAGGGAACACAGATACGCAGTATTTT

j_gene: TRBJ1-1
v_gene: TRBV5-1
d_gene: .
abundance: .
CDR3aa: CASSFGQGTRNTEAFF
CDR3nt: TGCGCCAGCAGCTTTGGGCAGGGTACGCGGAACACTGAAGCTTTCTTT

j_gene: TRBJ2-7
v_gene: TRBV5-5
d_gene: .
abundance: .
CDR3aa: CASSLGPSYGQYF
CDR3nt: TGTGCCAGCAGCCTTGGACCTTCCTACGGGCAGTACTTC

j_gene: TRBJ2-1
v_gene: TRBV7-3
d_gene: .
abundance: .
CDR3aa: CASSLSGVSYNEQLF
CDR3nt: TGTGCCAGCAGCTTGTCGGGAGTTTCCTACAATGAGCAGCTCTTC

j_gene: TRBJ2-5
v_gene: TRBV20-1
d_gene: TRBD2
abundance: few
CDR3aa: CSARDLASGTETQYF
CDR3nt: TGCAGTGCTAGAGATCTAGCTAGCGGGACAGAGACCCAGTACTTC

j_gene: TRBJ2-5
v_gene: TRBV11-1
d_gene: TRBD1
abundance: few
CDR3aa: CASSLFAGGETQYF
CDR3nt: TGTGCCAGCAGCTTATTTGCAGGGGGAGAGACCCAGTACTTC